This T cell receptor (beta chain) was captured by sequencing in a study of a mutant IDH1 vaccine in newly diagnosed glioma. In the study overall: Of treated patients, about 60% were men and roughly 40% women, averaging around 40 years. The earlier regimen, radiotherapy, temozolomide, or both, was most often both. Study-level results: Vaccination elicited immune responses in around 92% of patients.

As to time point: week 11, during vaccination. What each vaccine dose contained was 300 ug of mutant IDH1 20-mer peptide, accompanied by topical imiquimod. As to this clone: The antigen is not known.

Clones were sequenced by immunoSEQ multiplex PCR, and TCRdb holds only the in-frame ones, with some missing. Among some 120,000 clones listed, 80% were seen once. Unmatched junction bases numbered 4, after V lost 6 bases and J lost 1 base. The CDR3 runs 15 residues. Germline CDR1 SGHTA, CDR2 FQGNSA. This rearrangement joins TRBV7-2 to TRBJ2-2; TRBD1 aligns across 8 bases. Sequencing was performed on PBMCs, taken from a glioma patient whose treatment included an IDH1 peptide vaccine. The receptor was derived from a man aged 35-49 years with glioma. CDR3 bases: TGTGCCAGCAGATCCAGGGGGCTGAACACCGGGGAGCTGTTTTTT. Amino acid sequence: CASRSRGLNTGELFF.